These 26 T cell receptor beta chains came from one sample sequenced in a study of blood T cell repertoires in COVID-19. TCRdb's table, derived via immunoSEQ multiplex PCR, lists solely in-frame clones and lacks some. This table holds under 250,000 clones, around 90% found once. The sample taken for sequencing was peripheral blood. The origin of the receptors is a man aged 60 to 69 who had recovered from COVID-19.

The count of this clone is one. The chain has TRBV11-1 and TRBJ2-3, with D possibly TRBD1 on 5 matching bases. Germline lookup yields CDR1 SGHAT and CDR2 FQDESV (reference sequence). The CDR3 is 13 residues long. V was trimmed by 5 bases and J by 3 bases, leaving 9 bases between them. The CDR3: CASSLPGTDTQYF. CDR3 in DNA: TGTGCCAGCAGCCTTCCAGGGACAGATACGCAGTATTTT. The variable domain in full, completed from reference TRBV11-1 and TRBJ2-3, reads EAEVAQSPRYKITEKSQAVAFWCDPISGHATLYWYRQILGQGPELLVQFQDESVVDDSQLPKDRFSAERLKGVDSTLKIQPAELGDSAMYLCASSLPGTDTQYFGPGTRLTVL.

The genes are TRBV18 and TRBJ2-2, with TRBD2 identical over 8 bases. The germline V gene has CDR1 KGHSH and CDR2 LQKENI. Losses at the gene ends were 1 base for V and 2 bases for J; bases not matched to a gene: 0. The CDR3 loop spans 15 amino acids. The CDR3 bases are TGTGCCAGCTCACCACTAGCGGGAAACACCGGGGAGCTGTTTTTT. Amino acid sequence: CASSPLAGNTGELFF.

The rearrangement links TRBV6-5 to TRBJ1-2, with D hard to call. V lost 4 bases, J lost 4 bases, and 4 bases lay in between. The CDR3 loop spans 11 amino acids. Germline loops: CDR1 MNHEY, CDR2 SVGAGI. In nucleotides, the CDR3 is TGTGCCAGCAGTTCCAGCTATGGCTACACCTTC. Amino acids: CASSSSYGYTF.

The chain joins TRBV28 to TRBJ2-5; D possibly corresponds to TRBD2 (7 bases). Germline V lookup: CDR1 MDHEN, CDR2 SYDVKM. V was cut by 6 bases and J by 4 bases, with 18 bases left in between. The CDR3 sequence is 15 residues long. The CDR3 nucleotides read TGTGCCAGCAGATCGACATTGGGAGGGGGAGAGACCCAGTACTTC. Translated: CASRSTLGGGETQYF.

This CDR3 is CASSLGLAGGTGELFF. CDR3 DNA sequence: TGTGCCAGCAGCTTAGGACTAGCGGGAGGTACCGGGGAGCTGTTTTTT. The chain recombines TRBV11-3 with TRBJ2-2, with 13 bases aligning to TRBD2. V was clipped by 1 base and J by 5 bases; unmatched bases: 1. The CDR3 is made up of 16 amino acids. From germline, CDR1 is SGHNT and CDR2 YENEEA.

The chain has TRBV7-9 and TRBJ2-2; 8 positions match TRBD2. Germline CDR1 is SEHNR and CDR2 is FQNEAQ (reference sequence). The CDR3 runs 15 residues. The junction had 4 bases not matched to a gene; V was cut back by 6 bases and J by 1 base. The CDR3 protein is CASRYTSGNTGELFF. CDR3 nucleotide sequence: TGTGCCAGCAGATACACTAGCGGGAACACCGGGGAGCTGTTTTTT.

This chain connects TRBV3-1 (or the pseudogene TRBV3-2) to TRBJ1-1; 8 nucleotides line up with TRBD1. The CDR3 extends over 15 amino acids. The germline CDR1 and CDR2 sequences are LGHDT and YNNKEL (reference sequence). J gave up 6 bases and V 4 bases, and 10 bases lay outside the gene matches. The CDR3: CASSLRQGRMAEAFF. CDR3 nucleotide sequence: TGTGCCAGCAGCCTCAGACAGGGGAGAATGGCTGAAGCTTTCTTT.

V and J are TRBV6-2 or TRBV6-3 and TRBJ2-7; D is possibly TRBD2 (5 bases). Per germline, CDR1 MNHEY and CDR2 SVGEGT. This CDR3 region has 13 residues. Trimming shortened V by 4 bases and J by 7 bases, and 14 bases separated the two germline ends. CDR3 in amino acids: CASSWTHPGEQYF. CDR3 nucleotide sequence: TGTGCCAGCAGTTGGACTCACCCGGGGGAGCAGTACTTC.

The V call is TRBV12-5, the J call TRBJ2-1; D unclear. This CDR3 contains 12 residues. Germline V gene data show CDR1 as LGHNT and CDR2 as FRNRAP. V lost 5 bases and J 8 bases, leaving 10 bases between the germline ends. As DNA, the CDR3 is TGTGCTAGTGGTATATCCCGGGATGAGCAGTTCTTC. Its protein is CASGISRDEQFF.

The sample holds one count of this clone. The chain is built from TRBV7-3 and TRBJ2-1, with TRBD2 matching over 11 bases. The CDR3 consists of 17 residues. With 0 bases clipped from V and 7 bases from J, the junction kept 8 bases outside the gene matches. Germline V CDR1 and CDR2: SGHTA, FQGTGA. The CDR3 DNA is TGTGCCAGCAGCTTAACCCCCATTAGCGGGGGGGTTAATGAGCAGTTCTTC. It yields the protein CASSLTPISGGVNEQFF.

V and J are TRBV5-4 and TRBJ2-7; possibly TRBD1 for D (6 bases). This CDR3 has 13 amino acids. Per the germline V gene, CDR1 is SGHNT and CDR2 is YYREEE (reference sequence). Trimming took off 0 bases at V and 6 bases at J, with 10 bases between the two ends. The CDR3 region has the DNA TGTGCCAGCAGCTTGGACAGGGTTGGCGAGCAGTACTTC. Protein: CASSLDRVGEQYF.

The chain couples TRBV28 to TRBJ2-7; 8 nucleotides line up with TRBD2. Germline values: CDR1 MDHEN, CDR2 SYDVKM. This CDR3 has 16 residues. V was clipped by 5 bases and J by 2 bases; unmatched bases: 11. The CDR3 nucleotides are TGTGCCAGCAGTCTACCCCTGGGTAGCGGGGCCTACGAGCAGTACTTC. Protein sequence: CASSLPLGSGAYEQYF.

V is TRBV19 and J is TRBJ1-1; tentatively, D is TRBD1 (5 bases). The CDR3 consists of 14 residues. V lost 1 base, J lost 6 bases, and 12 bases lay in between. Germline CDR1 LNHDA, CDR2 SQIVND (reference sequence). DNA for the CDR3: TGTGCCAGTAGTATAGTTCGGGGGTATGCTGAAGCTTTCTTT. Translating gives CASSIVRGYAEAFF.

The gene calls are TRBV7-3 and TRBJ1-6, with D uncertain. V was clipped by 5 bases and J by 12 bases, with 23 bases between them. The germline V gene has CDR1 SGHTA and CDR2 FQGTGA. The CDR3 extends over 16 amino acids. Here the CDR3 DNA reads TGTGCCAGCAGCCGTACAGCTACTCTCGACCGGGGACCCCTCCACTTT. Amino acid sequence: CASSRTATLDRGPLHF.

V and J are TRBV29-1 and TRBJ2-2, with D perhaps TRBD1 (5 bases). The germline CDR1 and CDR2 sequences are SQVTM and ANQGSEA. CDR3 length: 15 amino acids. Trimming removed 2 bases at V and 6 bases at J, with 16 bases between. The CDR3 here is CSVELSGRWAGELFF. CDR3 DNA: TGCAGCGTTGAATTATCAGGGCGTTGGGCCGGGGAGCTGTTTTTT.

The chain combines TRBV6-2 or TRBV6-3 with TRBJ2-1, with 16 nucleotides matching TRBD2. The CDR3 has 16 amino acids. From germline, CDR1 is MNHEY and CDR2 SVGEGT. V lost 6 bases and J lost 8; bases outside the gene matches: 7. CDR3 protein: CASSPGLAGGYYEQFF. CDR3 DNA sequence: TGTGCCAGCAGCCCGGGACTAGCGGGAGGGTACTATGAGCAGTTCTTC.

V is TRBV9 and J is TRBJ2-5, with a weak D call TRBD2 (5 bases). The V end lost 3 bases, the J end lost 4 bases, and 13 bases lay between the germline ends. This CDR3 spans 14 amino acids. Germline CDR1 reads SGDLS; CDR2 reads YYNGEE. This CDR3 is CASSATSGIETQYF. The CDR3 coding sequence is TGTGCCAGCAGCGCCACTTCGGGGATAGAGACCCAGTACTTC. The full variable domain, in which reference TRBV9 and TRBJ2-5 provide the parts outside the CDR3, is DSGVTQTPKHLITATGQRVTLRCSPRSGDLSVYWYQQSLDQGLQFLIQYYNGEERAKGNILERFSAQQFPDLHSELNLSSLELGDSALYFCASSATSGIETQYFGPGTRLLVL.

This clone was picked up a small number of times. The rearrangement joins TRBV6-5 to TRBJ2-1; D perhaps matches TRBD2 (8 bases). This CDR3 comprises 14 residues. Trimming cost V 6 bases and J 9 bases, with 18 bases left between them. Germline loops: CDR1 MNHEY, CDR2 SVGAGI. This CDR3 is CASRQGDSGIEQFF. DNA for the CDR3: TGTGCCAGCAGGCAGGGGGATAGCGGGATTGAGCAGTTCTTC.

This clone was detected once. In nucleotides, the CDR3 is TGTGCCAGCAGCTTGGGACAGCTAGATTACTCTGGAAACACCATATATTTT. This gives the protein CASSLGQLDYSGNTIYF. The rearrangement links TRBV7-2 to TRBJ1-3; 7 bases align to TRBD1. Trimming took 3 bases from V and 0 from J; bases not matched to a gene: 8. CDR3 length: 17 amino acids. Germline assignment: CDR1 SGHTA and CDR2 FQGNSA.

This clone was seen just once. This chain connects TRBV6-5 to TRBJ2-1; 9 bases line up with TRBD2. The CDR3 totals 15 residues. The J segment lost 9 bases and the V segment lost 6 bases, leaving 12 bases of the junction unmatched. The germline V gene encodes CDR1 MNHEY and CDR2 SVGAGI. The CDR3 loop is CASRTSGGGGGEQFF. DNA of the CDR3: TGTGCCAGCAGGACCTCCGGCGGGGGGGGTGGTGAGCAGTTCTTC.

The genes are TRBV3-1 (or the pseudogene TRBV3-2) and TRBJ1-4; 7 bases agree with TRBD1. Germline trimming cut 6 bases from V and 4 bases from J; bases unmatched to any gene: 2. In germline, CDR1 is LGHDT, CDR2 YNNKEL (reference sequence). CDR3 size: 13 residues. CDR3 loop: CASRDRDNEKLFF. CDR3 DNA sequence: TGTGCCAGCAGAGACAGGGATAATGAAAAACTGTTTTTT.

In nucleotides, the CDR3 is TGTGCCAGCAGTTCGACAGGGAGAGGGTCCTATAATTCACCCCTCCACTTT. Translating gives CASSSTGRGSYNSPLHF. This chain links TRBV27 with TRBJ1-6; TRBD1 agrees at 7 bases. The trim removed 4 bases at V and 1 base at J, leaving 7 bases unmatched. The germline gives CDR1 MNHEY, CDR2 SMNVEV (reference sequence). This CDR3 comprises 17 residues.

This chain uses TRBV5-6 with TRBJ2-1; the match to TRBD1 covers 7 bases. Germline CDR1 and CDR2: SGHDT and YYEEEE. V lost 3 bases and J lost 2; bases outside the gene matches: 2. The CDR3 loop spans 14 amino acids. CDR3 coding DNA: TGTGCCAGCAGCTCAACAGGGGCCTACAATGAGCAGTTCTTC. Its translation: CASSSTGAYNEQFF.

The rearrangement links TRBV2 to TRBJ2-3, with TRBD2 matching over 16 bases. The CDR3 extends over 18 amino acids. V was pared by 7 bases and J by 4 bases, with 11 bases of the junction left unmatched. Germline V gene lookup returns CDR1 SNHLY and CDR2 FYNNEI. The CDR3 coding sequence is TGTGCCAGCACCCACCCCGGGACTAGCGGGGGGGTCGCAGATACGCAGTATTTT. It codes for CASTHPGTSGGVADTQYF. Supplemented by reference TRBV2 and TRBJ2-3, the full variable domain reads EPEVTQTPSHQVTQMGQEVILRCVPISNHLYFYWYRQILGQKVEFLVSFYNNEISEKSEIFDDQFSVERPDGSNFTLKIRSTKLEDSAMYFCASTHPGTSGGVADTQYFGPGTRLTVL.

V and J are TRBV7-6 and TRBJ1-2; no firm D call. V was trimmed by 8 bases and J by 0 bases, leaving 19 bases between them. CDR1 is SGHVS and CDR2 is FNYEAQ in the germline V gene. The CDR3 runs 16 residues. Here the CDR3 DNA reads TGTGCCAGCTCCCCTATTGCGGGGAAGGCTAACTATGGCTACACCTTC. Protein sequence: CASSPIAGKANYGYTF.

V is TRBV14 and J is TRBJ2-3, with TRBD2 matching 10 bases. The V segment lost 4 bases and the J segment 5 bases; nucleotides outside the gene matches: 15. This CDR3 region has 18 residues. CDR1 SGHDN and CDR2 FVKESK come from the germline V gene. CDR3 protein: CASSRDRLGTSDKDTQYF. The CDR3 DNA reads TGTGCCAGCAGCCGCGATCGTCTCGGGACTAGCGACAAAGATACGCAGTATTTT.